The rows below give T cell receptor beta chains drawn from one sample of a study of identical twins. TCRdb analysed the 5' RACE reads with MiXCR anew, one entry per CDR3 protein. The sample shows roughly 750,000 distinct CDR3 sequences, around 20% of them seen only once. The sample was also reused in another study, on T cells expressing NK-cell markers.

Sequencing was performed on PBMCs. All receptors derive from a woman younger than 30 in good health. The CDR3 runs from the conserved cysteine through the conserved F or W. The order of the fields is V gene, D gene, J gene, clone size, CDR3 protein, CDR3 DNA. D genes are given only for firm matches. Clone sizes are given selectively: once, few, many, or a class where the clone is expanded.

V: TRBV5-1; D: -; J: TRBJ2-7; size: -; CDR3: CASSLVSGRSSYEQYF; DNA: TGCGCCAGCAGCTTGGTGTCGGGGAGGAGCTCCTACGAGCAGTACTTC
V: TRBV20-1; D: -; J: TRBJ2-2; size: -; CDR3: CSASRTTGELFF; DNA: TGCAGTGCTTCCCGCACCACCGGGGAGCTGTTTTTT
V: TRBV20-1; D: TRBD2; J: TRBJ2-7; size: few; CDR3: CSARSGRGTYEQYF; DNA: TGCAGTGCTAGGAGCGGGAGAGGTACCTACGAGCAGTACTTC
V: TRBV6-5; D: -; J: TRBJ1-2; size: few; CDR3: CASSYSNGENGYTF; DNA: TGTGCCAGCAGTTACTCGAACGGTGAAAATGGCTACACCTTC
V: TRBV5-1; D: -; J: TRBJ2-7; size: few; CDR3: CASSLLQDFGYEQYF; DNA: TGCGCCAGCAGCTTACTCCAAGACTTCGGATACGAGCAGTACTTC
V: TRBV5-5; D: TRBD1; J: TRBJ2-1; size: -; CDR3: CASSLLPPGQGVNEQFF; DNA: TGTGCCAGCAGCTTGTTGCCCCCGGGACAGGGGGTGAATGAGCAGTTCTTC
V: TRBV10-3; D: TRBD2; J: TRBJ2-1; size: -; CDR3: CAISGSGSSYNEQFF; DNA: TGTGCCATCAGTGGAAGCGGGAGCTCCTACAATGAGCAGTTCTTC
V: TRBV28; D: -; J: TRBJ2-7; size: many; CDR3: CASTASYEQYF; DNA: TGTGCCAGCACCGCATCCTACGAGCAGTACTTC
V: TRBV20-1; D: TRBD2; J: TRBJ2-3; size: few; CDR3: CSASVTSGGARTQYF; DNA: TGCAGTGCTTCTGTAACTAGCGGGGGGGCAAGGACGCAGTATTTT
V: TRBV29-1; D: -; J: TRBJ1-1; size: few; CDR3: CSVARSTEAFF; DNA: TGCAGCGTTGCTAGGAGCACTGAAGCTTTCTTT
V: TRBV5-5; D: -; J: TRBJ2-7; size: few; CDR3: CASSHDGEQYF; DNA: TGTGCCAGCAGCCATGATGGCGAGCAGTACTTC
V: TRBV18; D: -; J: TRBJ2-7; size: few; CDR3: CASSPPDFPYEQYF; DNA: TGTGCCAGCTCACCACCGGATTTCCCCTACGAGCAGTACTTC
V: TRBV6-1; D: -; J: TRBJ2-5; size: -; CDR3: CASSSLGGETQYF; DNA: TGTGCCAGCTCCTCCTTGGGGGGAGAGACCCAGTACTTC
V: TRBV20-1; D: -; J: TRBJ2-7; size: few; CDR3: CSARGESLAGEQYF; DNA: TGCAGTGCTAGAGGAGAGTCACTAGCAGGGGAGCAGTACTTC
V: TRBV7-9; D: -; J: TRBJ2-7; size: -; CDR3: CASSPRGLYGEQYF; DNA: TGTGCCAGCAGCCCCCGGGGGTTATACGGCGAGCAGTACTTC
V: TRBV10-3; D: -; J: TRBJ2-1; size: many; CDR3: CAISESPGRDSYNEQFF; DNA: TGTGCCATCAGTGAGTCTCCCGGGAGAGACTCCTACAATGAGCAGTTCTTC
V: TRBV7-9; D: -; J: TRBJ2-4; size: few; CDR3: CASSTGPERVNIQYF; DNA: TGTGCCAGCAGCACCGGACCAGAGCGGGTAAACATTCAGTACTTC
V: TRBV12-3/TRBV12-4; D: TRBD1; J: TRBJ2-1; size: -; CDR3: CASTLPAGTGAHEQFF; DNA: TGTGCCAGCACTCTTCCTGCCGGGACAGGGGCCCATGAGCAGTTCTTC
V: TRBV20-1; D: TRBD2; J: TRBJ2-1; size: few; CDR3: CSARWAGGPYNEQFF; DNA: TGCAGTGCTAGATGGGCGGGGGGGCCTTACAATGAGCAGTTCTTC
V: TRBV29-1; D: -; J: TRBJ2-5; size: many; CDR3: CSVESTWGTQYF; DNA: TGCAGCGTTGAAAGTACATGGGGGACCCAGTACTTC
V: TRBV4-3; D: TRBD1; J: TRBJ2-5; size: few; CDR3: CASSHSTGTGSETQYF; DNA: TGCGCCAGCAGCCACTCAACCGGGACAGGGAGTGAGACCCAGTACTTC
V: TRBV12-3/TRBV12-4; D: -; J: TRBJ2-5; size: -; CDR3: CASSFDSGQTQYF; DNA: TGTGCCAGCAGTTTCGACTCTGGGCAGACCCAGTACTTC
V: TRBV12-3/TRBV12-4; D: -; J: TRBJ2-1; size: -; CDR3: CASSLPQRLSSYNEQFF; DNA: TGTGCCAGCAGTTTACCTCAGCGCCTGAGCTCCTACAATGAGCAGTTCTTC
V: TRBV20-1; D: TRBD1; J: TRBJ2-3; size: few; CDR3: CSAAQGVYTDTQYF; DNA: TGCAGTGCAGCACAGGGGGTTTACACAGATACGCAGTATTTT
V: TRBV13; D: TRBD2; J: TRBJ2-1; size: few; CDR3: CASSITSGNEQFF; DNA: TGTGCCAGCAGCATTACTAGCGGCAATGAGCAGTTCTTC
V: TRBV18; D: TRBD2; J: TRBJ2-2; size: few; CDR3: CASSPRGAGGPGDGELFF; DNA: TGTGCCAGCTCACCACGAGGGGCGGGAGGCCCTGGTGACGGGGAGCTGTTTTTT
V: TRBV9; D: TRBD2; J: TRBJ2-3; size: few; CDR3: CASSVFGGTTDTQYF; DNA: TGTGCCAGCAGCGTATTCGGGGGGACCACAGATACGCAGTATTTT
V: TRBV12-3/TRBV12-4; D: -; J: TRBJ2-2; size: -; CDR3: CASTRGPGADTGELFF; DNA: TGTGCCAGCACTCGCGGTCCGGGAGCCGACACCGGGGAGCTGTTTTTT
V: TRBV12-3/TRBV12-4; D: -; J: TRBJ2-3; size: few; CDR3: CASSLQTPDDTQYF; DNA: TGTGCCAGCAGTTTACAGACACCCGACGATACGCAGTATTTT
V: TRBV6-1; D: -; J: TRBJ2-7; size: many; CDR3: CASRRNAEQYF; DNA: TGTGCCAGCCGCCGGAATGCCGAGCAGTACTTC
V: TRBV7-9; D: -; J: TRBJ1-5; size: many; CDR3: CASSLTGNQPQHF; DNA: TGTGCCAGCAGCCTCACAGGGAATCAGCCCCAGCATTTT
V: TRBV20-1; D: TRBD2; J: TRBJ2-7; size: many; CDR3: CSVQRGYEQYF; DNA: TGCAGTGTCCAGCGGGGCTACGAGCAGTACTTC
V: TRBV7-6; D: -; J: TRBJ2-7; size: -; CDR3: CASSKGVGYEQYF; DNA: TGTGCCAGCAGCAAGGGGGTTGGCTACGAGCAGTACTTC
V: TRBV13; D: -; J: TRBJ1-4; size: -; CDR3: CASSSGLDGEKLFF; DNA: TGTGCCAGCAGCTCGGGCCTGGACGGTGAAAAACTGTTTTTT
V: TRBV5-1; D: -; J: TRBJ2-5; size: few; CDR3: CASSPWTETQETQYF; DNA: TGCGCCAGCAGCCCCTGGACAGAGACCCAAGAGACCCAGTACTTC
V: TRBV13; D: TRBD1; J: TRBJ2-4; size: few; CDR3: CASSFGTGDSKNIQYF; DNA: TGTGCCAGCAGCTTCGGGACAGGGGATTCCAAAAACATTCAGTACTTC
V: TRBV7-2; D: -; J: TRBJ2-2; size: -; CDR3: CASSLAPTGELFF; DNA: TGTGCCAGCAGCTTAGCCCCGACCGGGGAGCTGTTTTTT
V: TRBV27; D: -; J: TRBJ1-1; size: few; CDR3: CASSPIIGRMNTEAFF; DNA: TGTGCCAGCAGTCCAATAATCGGACGGATGAACACTGAAGCTTTCTTT
V: TRBV7-2; D: -; J: TRBJ1-2; size: -; CDR3: CASSSRVFPHGYTF; DNA: TGTGCCAGCAGCTCCAGGGTGTTCCCCCATGGCTACACCTTC
V: TRBV7-9; D: -; J: TRBJ1-1; size: -; CDR3: CASSSTHNTEAFF; DNA: TGTGCCAGCAGCTCGACACATAACACTGAAGCTTTCTTT
V: TRBV20-1; D: -; J: TRBJ1-2; size: once; CDR3: CSARIWEVLGYTF; DNA: TGCAGTGCTAGAATATGGGAAGTACTAGGCTACACCTTC